This passage covers 17 T cell receptor beta chains from one sample sequenced in a study of CD8 T cells in ankylosing spondylitis. MiXCR was run by TCRdb on the 5' RACE reads, yielding one entry per CDR3 protein. This sample carries approximately 25,000 distinct CDR3 sequences, over 7% of them seen once, and the ten largest clones take around 30%. The sequenced sample was blood. The receptors stem from a male donor with ankylosing spondylitis or in good health (not recorded which).

This clonotype showed up many times. This chain uses TRBV27 with TRBJ2-4; a possible D gene is TRBD2 (6 bases). The ends were cut back, 8 bases at V and 1 base at J, with 6 bases in the middle. Per the germline V gene, CDR1 is MNHEY and CDR2 is SMNVEV (reference sequence). The CDR3 is 12 amino acids. The CDR3 DNA reads TGTGCCAGCGGGAGGGCCAAAAACATTCAGTACTTC. This gives the protein CASGRAKNIQYF.

This clonotype has only a few counts. This chain links TRBV7-2 with TRBJ1-1; D remains unclear. V lost 1 base and J 3 bases, leaving 9 bases between the germline ends. The CDR3 extends over 14 amino acids. Germline-derived CDR1 and CDR2 are SGHTA and FQGNSA. Here the CDR3 DNA reads TGTGCCAGCAGCTTAGTCGGGTCTGACACTGAAGCTTTCTTT. It yields the protein CASSLVGSDTEAFF. The whole variable domain, remainder taken from reference TRBV7-2 and TRBJ1-1, is GAGVSQSPSNKVTEKGKDVELRCDPISGHTALYWYRQSLGQGLEFLIYFQGNSAPDKSGLPSDRFSAERTGGSVSTLTIQRTQQEDSAVYLCASSLVGSDTEAFFGQGTRLTVV.

This clonotype was found a few times. This sequence joins TRBV6-2 or TRBV6-3 and TRBJ2-2; TRBD2 aligns across 8 bases. The junction had 8 bases not matched to a gene; V was cut back by 0 bases and J by 5 bases. Germline-derived CDR1 and CDR2 are MNHEY and SVGEGT. The CDR3 runs 17 residues. CDR3 loop: CASSYSSSGDQTGELFF. DNA of the CDR3: TGTGCCAGCAGTTACTCGAGTAGCGGGGATCAGACCGGGGAGCTGTTTTTT.

This sequence joins TRBV7-2 and TRBJ2-3; TRBD2 aligns across 12 bases. Germline loops: CDR1 SGHTA, CDR2 FQGNSA. With 6 bases clipped from V and 4 bases from J, the junction kept 5 bases outside the gene matches. The length of the CDR3 is 15 residues. CDR3 loop: CASRAASGGADTQYF. CDR3 bases: TGTGCCAGCAGAGCTGCTAGCGGGGGGGCAGATACGCAGTATTTT. The variable domain in full, completed from reference TRBV7-2 and TRBJ2-3, reads GAGVSQSPSNKVTEKGKDVELRCDPISGHTALYWYRQSLGQGLEFLIYFQGNSAPDKSGLPSDRFSAERTGGSVSTLTIQRTQQEDSAVYLCASRAASGGADTQYFGPGTRLTVL.

This clonotype was detected ten times or more. The J gene is TRBJ2-2, the V gene TRBV29-1, with 8 bases lining up with TRBD1. V gave up 6 bases and J gave up 7 bases; unmatched junction bases: 7. Germline values: CDR1 SQVTM, CDR2 ANQGSEA. This CDR3 region has 13 residues. The CDR3 loop reads CSVTTGVGGELFF. DNA for the CDR3: TGCAGCGTCACGACAGGGGTGGGCGGGGAGCTGTTTTTT.

The sample holds a few counts of this clonotype. V and J are TRBV20-1 and TRBJ2-3, with a possible D match to TRBD2 (6 bases). CDR3 length: 15 amino acids. CDR1 is DFQATT, CDR2 SNEGSKA, per germline (reference sequence). Between the trimmed V and J ends, which lost 2 bases and 0 bases, there was a span of 12 bases. This CDR3 reads CSARFGGVSTDTQYF. The CDR3 DNA is TGCAGTGCTAGATTCGGCGGGGTTAGCACAGATACGCAGTATTTT.

This clonotype was found a few times. The gene calls are TRBV5-1 and TRBJ1-1; TRBD1 is a possible D gene (5 bases). Germline assignment: CDR1 SGHRS and CDR2 YFSETQ. Trimming shortened V by 5 bases and J by 6 bases, and 17 bases separated the two germline ends. The CDR3 totals 14 residues. CDR3 DNA sequence: TGCGCCAGCAGTTGGATTGGGACGGCTTCTGAAGCTTTCTTT. It codes for CASSWIGTASEAFF.

This clonotype was picked up a small number of times. The rearrangement joins TRBV20-1 to TRBJ2-2; D is uncertain. The CDR3 has 14 amino acids. Trimming pared 2 bases from V and 5 bases from J, leaving 12 bases between. Germline V gives CDR1 DFQATT, CDR2 SNEGSKA (reference sequence). The CDR3 DNA reads TGCAGTGCTAGATCGGGCCTTGGGACCGGGGAGCTGTTTTTT. Its translation is CSARSGLGTGELFF.

V usage is TRBV7-9 and J usage is TRBJ2-5, with D possibly matching TRBD2 (6 bases). V lost 6 bases to trimming and J lost 0 bases, with 17 bases between them. The CDR3 extends over 16 amino acids. Germline loops: CDR1 SEHNR, CDR2 FQNEAQ (reference sequence). The CDR3 loop is CASSPLGIADQETQYF. CDR3 DNA: TGTGCCAGCAGTCCTCTAGGGATAGCGGACCAAGAGACCCAGTACTTC.

This clonotype was observed many times. The CDR3 is CSLGGGFSEQFF. The DNA for the CDR3 is TGCAGTCTCGGCGGGGGATTCAGTGAGCAGTTCTTC. V gene TRBV29-1 combines with J gene TRBJ2-1; 7 bases align to TRBD2. The CDR3 is 12 amino acids. The germline gives CDR1 SQVTM, CDR2 ANQGSEA.

This clonotype has a handful of counts. This chain connects TRBV2 to TRBJ2-1; no definite D call. The V gene lost 2 bases and the J gene lost 5 bases, with 4 bases spanning the gap. The CDR3 has 12 amino acids. Germline assignment: CDR1 SNHLY and CDR2 FYNNEI. The CDR3 DNA reads as TGTGCCAGCAGTGAACTCCACAATGAGCAGTTCTTC. Translating gives CASSELHNEQFF.

V is TRBV20-1 and J is TRBJ1-1, with D tentatively TRBD1 (6 bases). The CDR3 is 15 residues long. Trimming pared 5 bases from V and 4 bases from J, leaving 20 bases between. The germline V gene encodes CDR1 DFQATT and CDR2 SNEGSKA (reference sequence). The CDR3 nucleotides read TGCAGTGCTGGGGGCCGGGGGGCCTGGAGCACTGAAGCTTTCTTT. The encoded protein is CSAGGRGAWSTEAFF.

In this sample, this clonotype turned up a few times. V usage is TRBV27 and J usage is TRBJ2-3; D not resolved. V lost 6 bases and J lost 0, with 7 bases in between. CDR1 and CDR2 from the germline V gene are MNHEY and SMNVEV (reference sequence). The CDR3 spans 13 residues. The CDR3 reads CASRRTSTDTQYF. DNA for the CDR3: TGTGCCAGCAGACGGACGAGCACAGATACGCAGTATTTT.

The V gene is TRBV10-3, the J gene TRBJ2-3, with TRBD2 matching over 12 bases. Germline values: CDR1 ENHRY, CDR2 SYGVKD. The V segment lost 10 bases and the J segment 3 bases; nucleotides outside the gene matches: 5. The CDR3 loop spans 14 amino acids. As DNA, the CDR3 is TGTGCCACACGACTAGCGGGAGAAACAGATACGCAGTATTTT. It encodes CATRLAGETDTQYF.

The chain carries TRBV7-2 and TRBJ2-3, with D possibly being TRBD1 (5 bases). There are 17 residues in the CDR3. The V gene's germline CDR1 is SGHTA and CDR2 FQGNSA. Between the trimmed V and J ends, which lost 1 base and 6 bases, there was a span of 20 bases. The CDR3 region has the DNA TGTGCCAGCAGCTTAGAGTCCAGGGTGGTACAAGGGGATACGCAGTATTTT. Encoded protein: CASSLESRVVQGDTQYF.

There are a few counts of this clonotype. The rearrangement uses TRBV4-2 and TRBJ2-7, with D perhaps TRBD2 (5 bases). From germline, CDR1 is LGHNA and CDR2 YNFKEQ. V was pared by 0 bases and J by 3 bases, with 9 bases between. The CDR3 loop spans 14 amino acids. The CDR3 sequence is CASSQEAGIYEQYV. Written as DNA, the CDR3 is TGTGCCAGCAGCCAAGAAGCCGGGATCTACGAGCAGTACGTC.

This clonotype was recorded a few times. The chain recombines TRBV7-2 with TRBJ2-7; maybe TRBD1 (5 bases). CDR3 length equals 14 residues. V lost 4 bases and J 5 bases, leaving 15 bases between the germline ends. Per the germline V gene, CDR1 is SGHTA and CDR2 is FQGNSA. The CDR3 nucleotides read TGTGCCAGCAGCTCTCAGGGTAATGTAGACGAGCAGTACTTC. Its translation: CASSSQGNVDEQYF.